The clone carrying this T cell receptor beta chain was detected only a few times. The data originate from a study of blood T cell repertoires in COVID-19. The CDR3 has 15 amino acids. CDR1 and CDR2 (germline): SGHDT, YYEEEE. V dropped 1 base and J dropped 6 bases, with 13 bases sitting between them. TCRdb's copy holds only in-frame clones and misses some; the assay was immunoSEQ multiplex PCR. Of 150,000 to 200,000 clones in the sample, around four fifths were seen once. Recruited during active infection, patients (from Seattle) were subsequently followed longitudinally. The sequenced sample was peripheral blood. The receptor was isolated from a woman aged 70-85 years with COVID-19, enrolled during active disease. This rearrangement joins TRBV5-6 to TRBJ2-2, with D uncertain. The DNA for the CDR3 is TGTGCCAGCAGCTTGTACCTGCGATCGGCCGGGGAGCTGTTTTTT. Amino acids: CASSLYLRSAGELFF.